This T cell receptor beta chain came from a study of molecular identifiers for immune sequencing clone quantification. Findings and caveats of the study: Over 97% of CMV-specific effector molecules, but under 1% of naive ones, were in clones above 20 copies. Among approximately 1 million naive cells, as was reported, spiked Jurkat TCR RNA from one cell was detectable.

Both previously described methods and listed TCR primers were employed to make bulk TCR libraries. MiXCR, applied by TCRdb to the PCR reads, yields one record per CDR3 protein. In the table there are some 94,000 distinct CDR3 sequences, roughly 25% of which are singletons. A remark on this clonotype: As yet, its antigen is unknown. Compared with germline, one end of the junction differs, possibly owing to a read error.

Researchers sorted naive CD8 T cells as cells that were CD8+CD4-CCR7+CD45RA+. The CDR3 spans 16 residues. In germline, CDR1 is MNHEY, CDR2 SVGEGT. The TCR was taken from a human donor in good health. Some libraries in this study had Jurkat cell RNA spiked in. The rearrangement links TRBV6-2 or TRBV6-3 to TRBJ1-5; tentative D call: TRBD1 (6 bases). Material for sequencing was naive CD8+ T cells from blood, with Jurkat cell RNA spiked in. Subset defined: FACS-sorted CD8+CD4-CCR7+CD45RA+ naive T cells. The CDR3 spells CANSYRMTGLNQPQHF. Written as DNA, the CDR3 is TGTGCCAACAGTTACCGTATGACAGGACTCAATCAGCCCCAGCATTTT.